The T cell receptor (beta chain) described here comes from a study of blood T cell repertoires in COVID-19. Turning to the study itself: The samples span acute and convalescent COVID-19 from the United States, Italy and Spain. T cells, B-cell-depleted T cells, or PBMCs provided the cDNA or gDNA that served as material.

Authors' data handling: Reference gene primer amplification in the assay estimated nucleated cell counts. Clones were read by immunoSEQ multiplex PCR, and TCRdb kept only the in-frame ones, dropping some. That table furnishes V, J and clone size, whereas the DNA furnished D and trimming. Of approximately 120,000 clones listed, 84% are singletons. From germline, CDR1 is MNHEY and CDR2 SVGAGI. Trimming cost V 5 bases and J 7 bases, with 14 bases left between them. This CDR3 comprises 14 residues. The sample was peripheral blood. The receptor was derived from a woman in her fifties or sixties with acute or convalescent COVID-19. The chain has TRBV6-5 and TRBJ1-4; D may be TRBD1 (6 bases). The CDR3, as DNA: TGTGCCAGCAGTATGGGCCCCAGGGGTGAAAAACTGTTTTTT. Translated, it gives CASSMGPRGEKLFF.